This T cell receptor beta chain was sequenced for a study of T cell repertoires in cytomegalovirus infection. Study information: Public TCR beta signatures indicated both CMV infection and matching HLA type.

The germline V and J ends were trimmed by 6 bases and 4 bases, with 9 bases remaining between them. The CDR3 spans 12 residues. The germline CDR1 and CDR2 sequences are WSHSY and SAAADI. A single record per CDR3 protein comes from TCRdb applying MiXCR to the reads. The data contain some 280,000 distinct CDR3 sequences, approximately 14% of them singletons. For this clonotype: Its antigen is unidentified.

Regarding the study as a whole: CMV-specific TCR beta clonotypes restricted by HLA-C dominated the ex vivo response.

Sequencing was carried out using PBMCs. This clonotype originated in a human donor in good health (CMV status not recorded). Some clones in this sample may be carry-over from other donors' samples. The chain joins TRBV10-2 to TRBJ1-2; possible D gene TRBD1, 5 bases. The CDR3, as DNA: TGCGCCAGCAGGGACAAAGCCTATGGCTACACCTTC. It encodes CASRDKAYGYTF.